This TCR beta chain was sequenced during a study of shared clonotypes between healthy human individuals (dated by TCRdb to 2020 to 2021). About the investigation overall: The cohort comprised two women and a few men aged 18 to 49 years. Between about 0.94 and 8.9 billion PBMCs per donor were obtained by leukapheresis. For each donor, three plates each were used for CD4 naive and CD4 memory, two plates were used for CD8 naive, and one plate was used for CD8 memory. To estimate repertoire size and how much clonotypes are shared between individuals, the study performed deep sequencing of blood TCR repertoires from roughly five healthy adults. Libraries were prepared and TCR repertoires were sequenced by different laboratories using diverse techniques, in order to increase sequencing depth and limit assay-specific biases.

Paper-wide results and their limitations: Pairwise subsampling led to the expectation that sequencing depth would affect the degree of clonotype sharing among donors. Even with the large sequencing depth, rarefaction of the sorted-subset datasets indicated that sequencing was incomplete. Estimated clonotype richness was generally larger for naive than for memory subsets. About 5% of naive CD4, around 4% of naive CD8, around 2.3% of memory CD4, and 0.4% of memory CD8 clonotypes were shared across several donors. Sampling was restricted to blood, and TCR repertoires in tissue are likely to differ from TCR repertoires in blood. The small number of donors limited the genetic and exposure-history diversity represented. Compared with non-shared clonotypes, clonotypes shared by all four sorted-subset donors had higher generation probabilities.

Concerning this clone: This receptor's antigen is unknown. No much larger clone exists at a distance of one base, and base qualities are not known.

The donors were healthy, HIV-negative adults with no recently reported acute infections or vaccinations. Only Caucasian adults living in Nashville, Tennessee, USA were represented among the donors. CD4+ T cells were enriched by magnetic negative selection, after which naive cells were positively selected on CD45RA and the negative fraction was taken as the memory subset. Blood was obtained by leukapheresis, after which PBMCs were separated by Ficoll-Histopaque density gradient centrifugation and cryopreserved in liquid nitrogen vapor phase. Purity and quantity of every magnetically sorted T cell population were checked by analytical flow cytometry. From each sorted fraction, genomic DNA was isolated and quantified by UV absorbance on a Nanodrop 2000c. TCR CDR3 regions were amplified from genomic DNA by multiplex PCR using the deep immunoSEQ assay. For each cell subset, the extracted genomic DNA was distributed evenly across all wells of several immunoSEQ 96-well plates, and each plate served as one replicate. For sorted subsets, approximately 200 ng of genomic DNA, equivalent to roughly 30,000 T cell genomes, went into each replicate PCR. Purified libraries were measured with a Qubit 3.0 fluorometer, size-checked on a Bioanalyzer 2100, and measured again with the KAPA Library Quantification kit. A separate single-read 150-cycle Illumina NextSeq 550 flow cell was used to sequence each immunoSEQ 96-well plate. The source study handled its data this way. Because only junctional sequences without quality scores were contained in the immunoSEQ output, filtering matching that applied to full-length reads could not be performed. To assign V/J genes and CDR3, sequences were annotated against IMGT germline references using PyIR, a Python wrapper for IgBLAST v1.9. Any read was removed if the V/J assignment was weak (E-value above 1e-6), the CDR3 was missing, or the read contained stop codons, out-of-frame junctions, or ambiguous translated residues. V3J clonotypes were defined as sequences sharing an identical inferred V gene, J gene, and CDR3 amino acid sequence. The percentage overlap between two repertoires was calculated by dividing the number of shared unique clonotypes by the size of the smaller repertoire. Three approaches were used to assess repertoire richness: RTK rarefaction, the Chao1 estimator, and Recon v2.1 estimates of unobserved clonotypes. OLGA was used to compute generation probabilities for all TCRbeta clonotypes that the gDNA method yielded from a few donors. As stored in TCRdb, this immuneACCESS dataset retains in-frame rearrangements with V and J assigned. A fraction of the clones does not appear; measured against another copy, unresolved V genes explain less than half of the discrepancy, and the remainder lacks a known reason. The V and J calls and clone size come from that table; D and trimming were worked out from the DNA. Counted in this sample were millions of clones; around nine tenths of them appeared once. The ten largest clonotypes hold around 0.14% of the sample.

Via the germline V gene, CDR1 is MNHNS and CDR2 SASEGT. The germline V end is reduced by 6 bases and the J end by 5 bases; junction bases left unmatched: 12. From the cysteine up to the phenylalanine, the CDR3 has a length of 15 residues. CDR3 DNA only is kept here, 45 bases in frame from base 1. Sequencing used naive CD4+ T cells sorted from blood. According to the study, the label for this sample's cell subset or site signals: CD45RA+ positively selected. The TCR comes from a man in his late teens or twenties in good health. The chain joins TRBV6-1 to TRBJ2-5; 7 bases in the middle match TRBD2. The CDR3 is CASSHLVGREETQYF. The DNA reads TGTGCCAGCAGCCACCTGGTGGGGCGGGAGGAGACCCAGTACTTC.